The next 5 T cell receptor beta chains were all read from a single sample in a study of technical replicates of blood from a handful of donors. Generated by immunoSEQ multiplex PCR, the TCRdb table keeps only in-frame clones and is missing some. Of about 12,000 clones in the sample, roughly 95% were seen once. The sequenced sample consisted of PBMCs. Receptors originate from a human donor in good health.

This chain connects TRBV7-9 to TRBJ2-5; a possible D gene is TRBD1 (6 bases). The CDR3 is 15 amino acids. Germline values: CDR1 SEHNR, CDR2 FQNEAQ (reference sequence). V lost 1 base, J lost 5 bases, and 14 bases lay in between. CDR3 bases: TGTGCCAGCAGCTTAGTTGGGGGCGTGCGGGAGACCCAGTACTTC. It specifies CASSLVGGVRETQYF.

CDR3 sequence (DNA): TGCGCCAGCACCCCACTAGCGGTCAGTAATGAGCAGTTCTTC. Amino acid sequence: CASTPLAVSNEQFF. The chain couples TRBV5-1 to TRBJ2-1; 8 bases agree with TRBD2. CDR1 SGHRS and CDR2 YFSETQ come from the germline V gene. There are 14 residues in the CDR3. The V and J ends lost 6 bases and 7 bases, in that order; junction bases with no gene match: 9.

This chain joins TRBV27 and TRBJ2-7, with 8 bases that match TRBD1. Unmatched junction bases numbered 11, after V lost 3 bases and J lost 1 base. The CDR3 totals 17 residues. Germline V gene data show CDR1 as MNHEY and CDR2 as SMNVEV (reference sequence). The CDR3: CASSFSRDRSLSYEQYF. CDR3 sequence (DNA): TGTGCCAGCAGTTTCTCCCGGGACAGGAGCCTTTCCTACGAGCAGTACTTC.

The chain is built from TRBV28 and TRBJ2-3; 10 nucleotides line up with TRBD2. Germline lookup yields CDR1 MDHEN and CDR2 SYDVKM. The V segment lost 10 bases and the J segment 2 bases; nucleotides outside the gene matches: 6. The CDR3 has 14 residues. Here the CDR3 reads CATLLAGVTDTQYF. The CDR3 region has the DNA TGTGCCACCCTCCTAGCGGGAGTCACAGATACGCAGTATTTT.

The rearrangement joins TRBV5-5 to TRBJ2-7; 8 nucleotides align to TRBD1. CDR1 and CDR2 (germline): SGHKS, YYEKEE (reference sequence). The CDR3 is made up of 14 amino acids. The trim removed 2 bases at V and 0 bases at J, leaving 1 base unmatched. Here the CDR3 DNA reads TGTGCCAGCAGCTTAGGACAGGGCTCCTACGAGCAGTACTTC. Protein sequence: CASSLGQGSYEQYF.